These 9 T cell receptor beta chains were all obtained from the same sample, sequenced in a study of beta chain features in type 1 diabetes. Broader study findings: People with Type 1 diabetes carried modestly yet significantly shorter TCRB CDR3s in all four CD4+ subsets.

Sequencing targeted expressed TCRB transcripts, as all isolated RNA had been reverse transcribed. Produced via immunoSEQ multiplex PCR; TCRdb's table is partial and in-frame only. The table lists under 850,000 clones, roughly 13% of them singletons. What these receptors recognize is not known. Specimen: naive CD4+ T cells from blood. The receptors shown here come from a man between 18 and 29 years old with type 1 diabetes.

Regarding this clone: The identical CDR3 is also encoded by other nucleotide sequences in the sample. The chain is built from TRBV30 and TRBJ2-3, with TRBD2 matching over 8 bases. V gave up 0 bases and J gave up 3 bases; unmatched junction bases: 2. The CDR3 has 14 residues. Germline V gives CDR1 GTSNPN, CDR2 SVGIG (reference sequence). The CDR3: CAWSVRGGTDTQYF. The CDR3 DNA reads TGTGCCTGGAGTGTCCGGGGGGGGACAGATACGCAGTATTTT. The full variable domain, rest sourced from reference TRBV30 and TRBJ2-3, is SQTIHQWPATLVQPVGSPLSLECTVEGTSNPNLYWYRQAAGRGLQLLFYSVGIGQISSEVPQNLSASRPQDRQFILSSKKLLLSDSGFYLCAWSVRGGTDTQYFGPGTRLTVL.

This clone turned up a few times. This chain uses TRBV27 with TRBJ2-1; TRBD2 aligns across 10 bases. Germline CDR1 is MNHEY and CDR2 is SMNVEV (reference sequence). The CDR3 has 15 residues. After removal of 5 bases from V and 8 bases from J, the junction contained 9 bases not matched to a gene. CDR3 protein: CASSLIAGGIDEQFF. The CDR3 DNA sequence: TGTGCCAGCAGTCTTATAGCGGGGGGCATAGATGAGCAGTTCTTC.

The chain joins TRBV28 to TRBJ2-4; D unresolved. V lost 3 bases and J lost 0, with 12 bases in between. The CDR3 length is 16 residues. Germline CDR1 and CDR2: MDHEN and SYDVKM. CDR3 DNA: TGTGCCAGCAGTTTGGGTCCCTTCCTAGCCAAAAACATTCAGTACTTC. This encodes CASSLGPFLAKNIQYF.

This clone was seen a few times. Additional DNA sequences in this sample encode the identical CDR3. The V call is TRBV5-6, the J call TRBJ2-7; D unresolved. The CDR3 sequence is 11 residues long. The germline gives CDR1 SGHDT, CDR2 YYEEEE. V lost 3 bases and J 2 bases, leaving 3 bases between the germline ends. The chain's CDR3 is CASSSTYEQYF. The CDR3 nucleotides read TGTGCCAGCAGCTCGACCTACGAGCAGTACTTC.

This clone has more than one count but fewer than ten. CDR3 residues: CASSVYAEAFF. CDR3 bases: TGTGCCAGCAGCGTTTACGCTGAAGCTTTCTTT. The chain is built from TRBV2 and TRBJ1-1; D unclear. Per germline, CDR1 SNHLY and CDR2 FYNNEI. This CDR3 contains 11 residues. Trimming stripped 6 bases from V and 6 bases from J, with 8 bases between. Together with reference TRBV2 and TRBJ1-1, the CDR3 gives the full variable domain: EPEVTQTPSHQVTQMGQEVILRCVPISNHLYFYWYRQILGQKVEFLVSFYNNEISEKSEIFDDQFSVERPDGSNFTLKIRSTKLEDSAMYFCASSVYAEAFFGQGTRLTVV.

V is TRBV18 and J is TRBJ1-1; D is unclear. CDR1 KGHSH and CDR2 LQKENI come from the germline V gene. V lost 3 bases to trimming and J lost 4 bases, with 12 bases between them. CDR3 length: 14 amino acids. This CDR3 is CASSPDRGSTEAFF. The DNA for the CDR3 is TGTGCCAGCTCACCGGATCGGGGAAGCACTGAAGCTTTCTTT.

This clone occurred a few times. The chain carries TRBV10-3 and TRBJ2-3, with unresolved D. V was trimmed by 4 bases and J by 1 base, leaving 12 bases between them. CDR1 is ENHRY, CDR2 SYGVKD, per germline. CDR3 length: 15 residues. In nucleotides, the CDR3 is TGTGCCATCAGTGGACTGGGTGGTGGCACAGATACGCAGTATTTT. It is translated as CAISGLGGGTDTQYF.

In this sample, this clone turned up a few times. The chain combines TRBV7-2 with TRBJ2-1, with D perhaps assigned TRBD1 or TRBD2 (5 bases each). The CDR3 consists of 13 residues. Germline lookup yields CDR1 SGHTA and CDR2 FQGNSA. V lost 6 bases and J 14 bases, leaving 20 bases between the germline ends. CDR3 bases: TGTGCCAGCAGTTCGCAGCAGGGTACGGAGGAGTTCTTC. It codes for CASSSQQGTEEFF.

This sequence joins TRBV20-1 and TRBJ2-3; D is unclear. The V end lost 0 bases, the J end lost 11 bases, and 9 bases lay between the germline ends. Germline CDR1 and CDR2: DFQATT and SNEGSKA (reference sequence). The CDR3 sequence is 11 residues long. The CDR3 sequence is CSARDEREQYF. As DNA, the CDR3 is TGCAGTGCTAGAGATGAAAGGGAGCAGTATTTT.